The 14 T cell receptor beta chains presented below share a single source sample, sequenced in a study of T cell responses to AZD1222 COVID-19 vaccine. TCRdb's table, derived via immunoSEQ multiplex PCR, lists solely in-frame clones and lacks some. The sample lists about 90,000 clones; 91% were seen once. The sample here was peripheral blood, taken on day 0 of MenACWY control vaccination. Every receptor here comes from an adult in good health.

This chain connects TRBV18 to TRBJ1-3; D is ambiguous. This CDR3 has 13 residues. Trimming took 6 bases from V and 0 from J, leaving 6 bases between them. Germline assignment: CDR1 KGHSH and CDR2 LQKENI. The CDR3 nucleotides are TGTGCCAGCTCTCCCGACTCTGGAAACACCATATATTTT. Its translation: CASSPDSGNTIYF. The variable domain in full, with the rest retrieved from reference TRBV18 and TRBJ1-3, is NAGVMQNPRHLVRRRGQEARLRCSPMKGHSHVYWYRQLPEEGLKFMVYLQKENIIDESGMPKERFSAEFPKEGPSILRIQQVVRGDSAAYFCASSPDSGNTIYFGEGSWLTVV.

This chain joins TRBV5-1 and TRBJ1-2, with D perhaps matching TRBD1 (5 bases). The CDR3 has 15 amino acids. Trimming stripped 0 bases from V and 5 bases from J, with 14 bases between. The germline gives CDR1 SGHRS, CDR2 YFSETQ. CDR3 coding DNA: TGCGCCAGCAGCTTGGGATTAGCAGGGAATTATGGCTACACCTTC. Translation: CASSLGLAGNYGYTF. The full variable domain, completed using reference TRBV5-1 and TRBJ1-2, is KAGVTQTPRYLIKTRGQQVTLSCSPISGHRSVSWYQQTPGQGLQFLFEYFSETQRNKGNFPGRFSGRQFSNSRSEMNVSTLELGDSALYLCASSLGLAGNYGYTFGSGTRLTVV.

The rearrangement uses TRBV4-1 and TRBJ2-1; 10 nucleotides match TRBD2. The CDR3 runs 16 residues. Germline V gene data show CDR1 as MGHRA and CDR2 as YSYEKL. J gave up 1 base and V 2 bases, and 2 bases lay outside the gene matches. CDR3 sequence: CASSQPSGSSYNEQFF. CDR3 DNA sequence: TGCGCCAGCAGCCAACCTAGCGGGAGTTCCTACAATGAGCAGTTCTTC.

The chain couples TRBV7-9 to TRBJ1-2; D is unclear. The V end lost 1 base, the J end lost 0 bases, and 9 bases lay between the germline ends. From germline, CDR1 is SEHNR and CDR2 FQNEAQ (reference sequence). The CDR3 is 15 amino acids. CDR3 region: CASSLGSSSNYGYTF. CDR3 in DNA: TGTGCCAGCAGCTTAGGCAGCTCCTCTAACTATGGCTACACCTTC.

The CDR3 sequence: CASSQDGFQGQSSYNSPLHF. The DNA of the CDR3 is TGTGCCAGCAGCCAAGACGGGTTTCAGGGCCAGAGCTCCTATAATTCACCCCTCCACTTT. The V and J genes are TRBV3-1 (or the pseudogene TRBV3-2) and TRBJ1-6, with D tentatively TRBD1 (5 bases). The V and J ends lost 0 bases and 0 bases respectively, with 18 bases between them. Germline V CDR1 and CDR2: LGHDT, YNNKEL (reference sequence). This CDR3 is 20 amino acids long.

V and J are TRBV15 and TRBJ2-1; 9 nucleotides align to TRBD2. The germline gives CDR1 LNHNV, CDR2 YYDKDF (reference sequence). Trimming removed 0 bases from V and 9 bases from J; junction bases left unmatched: 9. The CDR3 covers 16 residues. CDR3 coding DNA: TGTGCCACCAGCAGAGATCTAGCGGGAAGGCCCGTTGAGCAGTTCTTC. Its translation: CATSRDLAGRPVEQFF.

A note on this clone: Other DNA sequences in the sample encode the same CDR3. The gene calls are TRBV18 and TRBJ1-1; D remains ambiguous. This CDR3 is 14 amino acids long. Germline loops: CDR1 KGHSH, CDR2 LQKENI. V gave up 0 bases and J gave up 3 bases, with 8 bases separating them. The CDR3 here is CASSPPIRDTEAFF. In nucleotides, the CDR3 is TGTGCCAGCTCACCACCAATCCGGGACACTGAAGCTTTCTTT.

The rearrangement uses TRBV11-2 and TRBJ2-2, with 11 bases identical to TRBD1. With V trimmed by 5 bases and J by 3 bases, 8 bases remained unmatched. The CDR3 spans 17 residues. Germline CDR1 is SGHAT and CDR2 is FQNNGV. In nucleotides, the CDR3 is TGTGCCAGCAGCCCTCGGACAGGGGGCGCGTACACCGGGGAGCTGTTTTTT. It encodes CASSPRTGGAYTGELFF.

In its sample, this clone was seen once. The chain joins TRBV2 to TRBJ1-3; tentative D call: TRBD1 (5 bases). V dropped 8 bases and J dropped 0 bases, with 14 bases sitting between them. The CDR3 spans 15 residues. The V gene's germline CDR1 is SNHLY and CDR2 FYNNEI. CDR3 amino acids: CASSEGPLSGNTIYF. The CDR3 nucleotides read TGTGCCAGCTCCGAGGGGCCGCTCTCTGGAAACACCATATATTTT.

This chain uses TRBV20-1 with TRBJ1-1; no definite D call. This CDR3 comprises 13 residues. V dropped 3 bases and J dropped 3 bases, with 11 bases sitting between them. The germline V gene encodes CDR1 DFQATT and CDR2 SNEGSKA (reference sequence). DNA of the CDR3: TGCAGTGCTAGTTCGAGGCGGGACACTGAAGCTTTCTTT. As protein: CSASSRRDTEAFF.

This sequence joins TRBV29-1 and TRBJ2-7, with TRBD1 identical over 8 bases. V lost 7 bases, J lost 2 bases, and 7 bases stayed unmatched. This CDR3 has 13 amino acids. CDR1 SQVTM and CDR2 ANQGSEA come from the germline V gene. The CDR3 is CSASGQAPYEQYF. In DNA form, the CDR3 reads TGCAGCGCCTCGGGACAGGCGCCCTACGAGCAGTACTTC.

This sequence joins TRBV4-3 and TRBJ1-1, with 7 bases that match TRBD1. The CDR3 runs to 15 residues. Germline CDR1 is LGHNA and CDR2 is YSLEER. V was clipped by 0 bases and J by 6 bases; unmatched bases: 7. CDR3 amino acids: CASSQDRQGGPEAFF. The CDR3 DNA reads as TGCGCCAGCAGCCAAGACCGACAGGGTGGCCCTGAAGCTTTCTTT.

This clone was observed a single time. This sequence joins TRBV18 and TRBJ2-7; tentatively, D is TRBD2 (6 bases). V was cut by 6 bases and J by 7 bases, with 16 bases left in between. Per germline, CDR1 KGHSH and CDR2 LQKENI. This CDR3 is 13 amino acids long. CDR3 sequence: CASSPAGLGEQYF. In DNA, the CDR3 is TGTGCCAGCTCGCCTGCGGGGTTGGGGGAGCAGTACTTC.

The chain couples TRBV10-2 to TRBJ1-5, with 7 nucleotides matching TRBD1. The CDR3 has 15 amino acids. V shed 6 bases and J 2 bases; nucleotides not matched to a gene: 7. The germline CDR1 and CDR2 sequences are WSHSY and SAAADI. The CDR3 DNA sequence: TGCGCCAGCAGCCTGGGACAGAAAGGCAATCAGCCCCAGCATTTT. The encoded protein is CASSLGQKGNQPQHF.